What follows are 10 T cell receptor beta chains derived from one specimen sequenced in a study of T cell changes during pregnancy in multiple sclerosis. This table comes from immunoSEQ multiplex PCR, and its TCRdb copy is limited to in-frame clones, with some not included. Of 45,000 to 65,000 clones listed, 92% are singletons. This material consisted of CD4+ T cells from peripheral blood mononuclear cells, taken in the second trimester of pregnancy. These receptors all stem from a female donor with multiple sclerosis, enrolled in a pregnancy study.

V usage is TRBV10-3 and J usage is TRBJ1-1; no firm D call. CDR3 size: 13 residues. Trimming stripped 8 bases from V and 5 bases from J, with 15 bases between. Per germline, CDR1 ENHRY and CDR2 SYGVKD. The CDR3 nucleotides read TGTGCCATCGGCGGGGTAAGGGAAACTGAAGCTTTCTTT. It codes for CAIGGVRETEAFF.

The chain recombines TRBV5-1 with TRBJ1-1; 7 bases are shared with TRBD1. Germline-derived CDR1 and CDR2 are SGHRS and YFSETQ. Trimming at V came to 4 bases and at J to 1 base, leaving 4 bases not matched to a gene. The CDR3 is 14 residues long. As DNA, the CDR3 is TGCGCCAGCAGCCCCGACAGGGCGAACACTGAAGCTTTCTTT. Protein: CASSPDRANTEAFF. Variable domain in full (rest from reference TRBV5-1 and TRBJ1-1): KAGVTQTPRYLIKTRGQQVTLSCSPISGHRSVSWYQQTPGQGLQFLFEYFSETQRNKGNFPGRFSGRQFSNSRSEMNVSTLELGDSALYLCASSPDRANTEAFFGQGTRLTVV.

The chain is built from TRBV10-3 and TRBJ1-6; D is perhaps TRBD1 (6 bases). Germline V CDR1 and CDR2: ENHRY, SYGVKD. The CDR3 extends over 17 amino acids. Deletions cut 5 bases from V and 7 bases from J, with 21 bases between. The CDR3 DNA follows: TGTGCCATCAGTCAGAACTACGGACAGAGTCAAAATTCACCCCTCCACTTT. Its protein is CAISQNYGQSQNSPLHF.

The V call is TRBV19, the J call TRBJ1-6; 7 bases are shared with TRBD1. The CDR3 loop spans 14 amino acids. CDR1 and CDR2 from the germline V gene are LNHDA and SQIVND (reference sequence). V lost 5 bases to trimming and J lost 10 bases; unmatched junction nucleotides: 8. This chain's CDR3 is CASSPTGYGSPLHF. CDR3 in DNA: TGTGCCAGTAGTCCGACAGGGTATGGATCACCCCTCCACTTT.

This clone was observed a single time. This chain joins TRBV28 and TRBJ2-7, with a tentative D call TRBD1 (6 bases). CDR3 length: 14 residues. Germline CDR1 reads MDHEN; CDR2 reads SYDVKM. The V gene lost 8 bases and the J gene lost 2 bases, with 16 bases spanning the gap. The CDR3 nucleotides read TGTGCCAGCCTAACAGGGCCGGGAACCTACGAGCAGTACTTC. This codes for CASLTGPGTYEQYF.

The V gene is TRBV6-1, the J gene TRBJ2-7; a weak D match, TRBD1 (6 bases). CDR3 length equals 14 residues. V gave up 6 bases and J gave up 2 bases, with 14 bases separating them. Germline CDR1 and CDR2: MNHNS and SASEGT. The CDR3 sequence: CASSAGQFTYEQYF. As DNA, the CDR3 is TGTGCCAGCAGCGCCGGACAGTTCACCTACGAGCAGTACTTC.

V and J are TRBV6-1 and TRBJ2-5; TRBD2 agrees at 11 bases. Germline lookup yields CDR1 MNHNS and CDR2 SASEGT. This CDR3 region has 12 residues. CDR3 sequence: CGATSGKETQYF. The CDR3 DNA is TGTGGCGCGACTAGCGGGAAAGAGACCCAGTACTTC.

The chain recombines TRBV7-6 with TRBJ2-7, with D maybe TRBD1 (7 bases). This CDR3 spans 15 amino acids. Trimming left V 1 base short and J 5 bases short, with 15 bases between. Germline CDR1 and CDR2: SGHVS and FNYEAQ. CDR3 region: CASSLELAGGHEQYF. As DNA, the CDR3 is TGTGCCAGCAGCTTAGAGTTGGCAGGGGGGCACGAGCAGTACTTC.

The rearrangement uses TRBV11-3 and TRBJ2-1, with D possibly matching TRBD2 (5 bases). Between the trimmed V and J ends, which lost 0 bases and 9 bases, there was a span of 6 bases. This CDR3 comprises 12 residues. The germline V gene encodes CDR1 SGHNT and CDR2 YENEEA. CDR3: CASSLDRGEQFF. In DNA, the CDR3 is TGTGCCAGCAGCTTAGATCGGGGTGAGCAGTTCTTC.

The rearrangement joins TRBV7-2 to TRBJ1-5; TRBD1 might be the D (6 bases). CDR3 length: 15 amino acids. CDR1 SGHTA and CDR2 FQGNSA come from the germline V gene. V was shortened by 2 bases and J by 3 bases, with 11 bases between the two germline ends. CDR3 DNA sequence: TGTGCCAGCAGCTTATTTCGGACAGACAATCAGCCCCAGCATTTT. Protein product: CASSLFRTDNQPQHF.